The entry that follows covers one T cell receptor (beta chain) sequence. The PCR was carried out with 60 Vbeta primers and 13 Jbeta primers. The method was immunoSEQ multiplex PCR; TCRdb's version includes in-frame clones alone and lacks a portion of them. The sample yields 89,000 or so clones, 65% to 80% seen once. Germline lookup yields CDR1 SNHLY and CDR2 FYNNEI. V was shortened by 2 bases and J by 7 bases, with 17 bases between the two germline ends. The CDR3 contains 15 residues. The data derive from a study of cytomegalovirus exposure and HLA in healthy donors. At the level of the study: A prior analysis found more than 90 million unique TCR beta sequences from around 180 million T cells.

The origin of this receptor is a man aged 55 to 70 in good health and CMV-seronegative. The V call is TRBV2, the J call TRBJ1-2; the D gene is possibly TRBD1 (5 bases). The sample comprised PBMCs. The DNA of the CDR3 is TGTGCCAGCAGTGAATCTGGAAGGGGCGGGGTTGGCTACACCTTC. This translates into CASSESGRGGVGYTF.